This T cell receptor beta chain was sequenced for a study of blood T cell repertoires in COVID-19 (TCRdb year 2020). About the study as a whole: Samples from collaborators originated in the United States, Italy and Spain and spanned both the acute and convalescent phases of COVID-19. The material from the prospective study consisted of cDNA or gDNA derived from T cells, B-cell-depleted T cells, or PBMCs. The dataset comprised deeply sampled blood TCRbeta repertoires from subjects exposed to, actively infected with, or recovered from COVID-19. A freely available public database, intended as a resource for researchers studying the immune response to SARS-CoV-2, is where the repertoires were released. Samples were obtained from the ongoing ImmuneRACE study (first 160 participants) and from some 1,300 subjects provided by 6 global collaborators. The sample metadata nearly always contained a de-identified subject ID, COVID-19 status, age in years and sex. Where HLA class I and class II types were available, the types were taken from metadata supplied by the sample provider, not from assay-based typing. General study outcomes and caveats: The quantity of clinical and demographic metadata differed by source and by participant and was supplied without curation.

TCRbeta CDR3 regions were amplified from genomic DNA using the immunoSEQ Assay, a bias-controlled multiplex PCR. Concerning the study's data processing: The number of nucleated cells in each sample was estimated from the amplification of reference gene primers within the assay. Sequence reads were collapsed and filtered to measure the absolute abundance of every unique TCRbeta CDR3 rearrangement. Productive Simpson clonality was computed per sample as the square root of Simpson's diversity index over productive rearrangements. This is the immuneACCESS table as TCRdb keeps it, with only in-frame sequences that have V and J called. A part of the clones is gone; compared with another copy, unresolved V genes explain less than half, and the rest is unexplained. The DNA gave D and trimming, while V, J and clone size come from that table. This sample is represented by fewer than 500,000 clones; roughly 85% of them were singletons. Of the sample, approximately 1.4% is held by the ten largest clones.

Sequences SGHNT (CDR1) and YYREEE (CDR2) are obtained from the germline V gene (reference sequence). Trimming at the junction amounts to 4 bases on V and 4 bases on J, and the germline ends lie 11 bases apart. Reading from cysteine to phenylalanine, the CDR3 counts 13 amino acids. Of the read, only the CDR3 DNA is kept; its 39 bases are in frame from base 1. Worth noting for this clone: What this receptor recognizes is not known. No much larger clone exists at a distance of one base, and base qualities are not known.

The collaborating institutions used their own protocols to collect whole blood in K2EDTA tubes. Collaborator samples were shipped for TCRbeta analysis as frozen whole blood, isolated PBMCs, or DNA extracted from either sample type. Recombination linked TRBV5-4 to TRBJ1-2; a confident D gene designation cannot be given. Sequenced input: peripheral blood. The source is a young woman with active or convalescent COVID-19. CDR3 loop: CASSLSGAYGYTF. The nucleotides are TGTGCCAGCAGCCTATCAGGCGCCTATGGCTACACCTTC.